Below, 12 T cell receptor beta chains from the same sample are listed, as sequenced in a study of T cells expressing NK-cell markers. TCRdb re-called the 5' RACE reads; one entry per CDR3 protein, DNA not given. The sample totals about 110,000 distinct CDR3 sequences. Sequencing was carried out using blood T cells: a sorted CD56 or NKG2C T cell subset, CD4+ or CD8+ T cells, or bulk PBMC T cells (not recorded which). Source of these receptors: a woman aged 18-70 years in good health.

This chain links TRBV4-2 with TRBJ2-5; the TRBD1 assignment by TCRdb is unverifiable without DNA. The germline gives CDR1 LGHNA, CDR2 YNFKEQ. This CDR3 spans 14 amino acids. The chain's CDR3 is CASSQEGTKETQYF.

The rearrangement links TRBV5-5 to TRBJ2-1; TCRdb calls TRBD1, which cannot be checked without DNA. CDR1 and CDR2 from the germline V gene are SGHKS and YYEKEE (reference sequence). The CDR3 is made up of 16 amino acids. This CDR3 reads CASSPSGVYQVYEQFF.

V usage is TRBV19 and J usage is TRBJ2-1; TCRdb returns TRBD2, unconfirmable since there is no DNA. The CDR3 sequence is 15 residues long. Germline CDR1 and CDR2: LNHDA and SQIVND (reference sequence). CDR3 region: CASSHIAGGHYEQFF.

CDR3 sequence reads: CASSTSRAPGNTIYF. The V gene is TRBV12-3 or TRBV12-4, the J gene TRBJ1-3; the D call from TCRdb, TRBD1, cannot be confirmed without DNA. This CDR3 contains 15 residues.

V and J are TRBV7-9 and TRBJ2-5. The germline gives CDR1 SEHNR, CDR2 FQNEAQ (reference sequence). The CDR3 extends over 14 amino acids. CDR3 loop: CASSPDIGPETQYF.

The V and J genes are TRBV20-1 and TRBJ2-2; the D call from TCRdb, TRBD2, cannot be confirmed without DNA. The CDR3 is 14 residues long. Germline-derived CDR1 and CDR2 are DFQATT and SNEGSKA (reference sequence). The CDR3 loop reads CSATGDYQGGELFF.

The J gene is TRBJ1-1, the V gene TRBV19; TCRdb returns TRBD1, unconfirmable since there is no DNA. The CDR3 is made up of 14 amino acids. Germline CDR1 and CDR2: LNHDA and SQIVND (reference sequence). CDR3 sequence: CASSIGGMNTEAFF.

The chain recombines TRBV7-9 with TRBJ2-2; checking the TCRdb D call of TRBD2 is not possible without DNA. This CDR3 has 17 residues. In germline, CDR1 is SEHNR, CDR2 FQNEAQ (reference sequence). The CDR3 here is CASSLRAGVPYTGELFF. The complete variable domain, with remaining parts taken from reference TRBV7-9 and TRBJ2-2, reads DTGVSQNPRHKITKRGQNVTFRCDPISEHNRLYWYRQTLGQGPEFLTYFQNEAQLEKSRLLSDRFSAERPKGSFSTLEIQRTEQGDSAMYLCASSLRAGVPYTGELFFGEGSRLTVL.

The chain uses TRBV6-5 and TRBJ1-1. Looked up from germline, CDR1 is MNHEY and CDR2 is SVGAGI. This CDR3 region has 13 residues. The CDR3 spells CASSWSGNTEAFF.

The gene calls are TRBV12-3 or TRBV12-4 and TRBJ2-7. The CDR3 is 12 residues long. This CDR3 is CASSFLSYEQYF.

This rearrangement joins TRBV12-3 or TRBV12-4 to TRBJ2-5. The CDR3 has 13 residues. The CDR3 loop is CASSLTIGETQYF.

The V gene is TRBV29-1, the J gene TRBJ2-5. Germline-derived CDR1 and CDR2 are SQVTM and ANQGSEA. The CDR3 is 13 amino acids. CDR3 sequence reads: CSVVWSNGETQYF.